The text below deals with one T cell receptor beta chain. What it binds is unknown. Compared with germline, one end of the junction differs, possibly owing to a read error. This CDR3 has 13 residues. Germline lookup yields CDR1 SQVTM and CDR2 ANQGSEA. The entry originates in a study of a mutant IDH1 vaccine in newly diagnosed glioma. Overall study: Radiotherapy alone preceded vaccination by 4-6 weeks; alternatively, vaccination started with temozolomide cycles. Averaging approximately 42 years of age, treated patients were around 60% male and about 38% female. Patients were pretreated with radiotherapy, temozolomide, or both, mostly both. Regarding the study as a whole: Apparently, pseudoprogression bore no relation to changes among the top peripheral T cell clonotypes.

Sequenced by immunoSEQ multiplex PCR; TCRdb stores in-frame clones only, minus some. The table includes tens of thousands of clones, approximately 90% detected once. The time point is: week 5, during vaccination. Mutant IDH1 20-mer peptide, at 300 ug, made up each vaccine dose, with topical imiquimod. The source material was PBMCs, sampled from a glioma patient whose treatment included an IDH1 peptide vaccine. This receptor was taken from a middle-aged woman with glioma. The chain joins TRBV29-1 to TRBJ2-3; either TRBD1 or TRBD2 may fit D (6 bases each). The CDR3, as DNA: TGCAGCGGGACAGTGCGGGGCACGGATACGCAGTATTTT. Protein product: CSGTVRGTDTQYF.